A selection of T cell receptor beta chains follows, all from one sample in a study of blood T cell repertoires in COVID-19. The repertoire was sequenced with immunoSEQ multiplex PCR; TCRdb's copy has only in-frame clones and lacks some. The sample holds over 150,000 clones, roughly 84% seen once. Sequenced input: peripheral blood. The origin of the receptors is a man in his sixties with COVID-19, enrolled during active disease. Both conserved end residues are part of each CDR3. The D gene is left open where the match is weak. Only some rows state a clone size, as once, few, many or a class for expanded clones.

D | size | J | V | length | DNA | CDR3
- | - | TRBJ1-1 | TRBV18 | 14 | TGTGCCAGCTCACCAAACGGGGGGGGGACTGAAGCTTTCTTT | CASSPNGGGTEAFF
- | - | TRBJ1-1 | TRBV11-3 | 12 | TGTGCCAGCAGCTTGTCGGACACTGAAGCTTTCTTT | CASSLSDTEAFF
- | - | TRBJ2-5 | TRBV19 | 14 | TGTGCCAGTAAGAGGGGGGGGATGGAAGAGACCCAGTACTTC | CASKRGGMEETQYF
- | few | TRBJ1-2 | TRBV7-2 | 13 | TGTGCCAGCAGCTTAGGGCAGGGTCAAGGCTACACCTTC | CASSLGQGQGYTF
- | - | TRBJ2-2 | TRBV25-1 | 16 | TGTGCCAGCAGTGAATTAGGGGGAGTAAGTGCCGGGGAGCTGTTTTTT | CASSELGGVSAGELFF
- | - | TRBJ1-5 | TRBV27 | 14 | TGTGCCAGCAGTCCTGAGGGGAGGCGGCAGCCCCAGCATTTT | CASSPEGRRQPQHF
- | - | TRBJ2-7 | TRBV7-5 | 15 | TGTGCCAGAAGCTTAGCGCAGGGTGAAGACTACGAGCAGTACTTC | CARSLAQGEDYEQYF
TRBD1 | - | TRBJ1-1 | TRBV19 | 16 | TGTGCCAGTAGTCGCCGGGACAGGGTTTCGCAGGGTGAAGCTTTCTTT | CASSRRDRVSQGEAFF
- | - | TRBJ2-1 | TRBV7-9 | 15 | TGTGCCAGCATAGCGGCTCCCAGCTCCTACAATGAGCAGTTCTTC | CASIAAPSSYNEQFF
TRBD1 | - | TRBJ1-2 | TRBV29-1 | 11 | TGCAGCGATCGACAGGGGGATGGCTACACCTTC | CSDRQGDGYTF
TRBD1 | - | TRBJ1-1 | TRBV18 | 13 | TGTGCCAGCTCCCAGGGGGTAAGCACTGAAGCTTTCTTT | CASSQGVSTEAFF
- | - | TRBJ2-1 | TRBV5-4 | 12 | TGTGCCAGCAGCTTGGGCCGGACAGAACAGTTCTTC | CASSLGRTEQFF
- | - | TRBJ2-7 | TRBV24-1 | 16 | TGTGCCACCAGTGGGGCTAGACAGGGAGGATCCTACGAGCAGTACTTC | CATSGARQGGSYEQYF
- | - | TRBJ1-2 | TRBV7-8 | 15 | TGTGCCAGCAGCTTAGCATATGAACAGAGCCATGGCTACACCTTC | CASSLAYEQSHGYTF
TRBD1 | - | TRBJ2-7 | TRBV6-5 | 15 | TGTGCCAGCAGTACCGGGACAGGGGGCTTCTACGAGCAGTACTTC | CASSTGTGGFYEQYF
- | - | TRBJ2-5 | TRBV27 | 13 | TGTGCCAGCAGTTTGGGGGCGTGGGAGACCCAGTACTTC | CASSLGAWETQYF
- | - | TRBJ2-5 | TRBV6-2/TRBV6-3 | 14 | TGTGCCAGCAGCCCTGGACTCATCCAAGAGACCCAGTACTTC | CASSPGLIQETQYF
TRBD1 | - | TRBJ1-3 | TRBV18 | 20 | TGTGCCAGCTCACCTCTCAACCACAGGCAGGGGGCTTCCTCTGGAAACACCATATATTTT | CASSPLNHRQGASSGNTIYF
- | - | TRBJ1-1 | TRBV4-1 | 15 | TGCGCCAGCAGCCCAGCAGGATCTCAGAACACTGAAGCTTTCTTT | CASSPAGSQNTEAFF
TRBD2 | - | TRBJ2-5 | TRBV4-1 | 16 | TGCGCCAGCAGCCAGGGCGGGACTAGCGCTCAAGAGACCCAGTACTTC | CASSQGGTSAQETQYF
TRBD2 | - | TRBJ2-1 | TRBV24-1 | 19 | TGTGCCACCAGTGACACCGGGACTAGCGGGATCCCGAACCTAAATGAGCAGTTCTTC | CATSDTGTSGIPNLNEQFF
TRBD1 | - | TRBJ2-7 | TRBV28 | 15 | TGTACCAGCAGTCACTCCAGGGGGCGCACCTACGAGCAGTACTTC | CTSSHSRGRTYEQYF
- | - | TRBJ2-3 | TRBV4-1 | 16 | TGCGCCAGCAGCCAAGGAGCTAGCGCCACTCACGGTACGCAGTATTTT | CASSQGASATHGTQYF
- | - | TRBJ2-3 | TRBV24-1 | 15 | TGTGCCACCAGTGAGAATGGCGCTAGAGCAGATACGCAGTATTTT | CATSENGARADTQYF